Described below is a single T cell receptor beta chain sequence and its context. Per the germline V gene, CDR1 is SGHTA and CDR2 is FQGNSA. CDR3 length: 12 residues. The V and J ends lost 6 bases and 4 bases respectively, with 9 bases between them. The sample originates from a study of blood T cell repertoires in COVID-19. Whole-study context: The United States, Italy and Spain supplied acute and convalescent COVID-19 samples. Sample material is recorded as cDNA or gDNA derived from T cells, B-cell-depleted T cells, or PBMCs.

As handled by the study authors: By means of reference gene primer amplification, nucleated cell counts were estimated. TCRdb's copy holds only in-frame clones and misses some; the assay was immunoSEQ multiplex PCR. That table is the source of V, J and clone size, and D and trimming were worked out from the DNA. The sample includes about 340,000 clones, 80% to 90% seen only once; the top ten take around 3%. V usage is TRBV7-2 and J usage is TRBJ1-1; D gene uncertain. The receptor comes from a young man with active or convalescent COVID-19. The sample consisted of peripheral blood. CDR3 DNA: TGTGCCAGCAGGTACTCAGGCACTGAAGCTTTCTTT. It specifies CASRYSGTEAFF.